Presented here are 7 T cell receptor beta chains from one specimen sequenced in a study of shared clonotypes between healthy human individuals. The protocol was immunoSEQ multiplex PCR, while the TCRdb copy is restricted to in-frame clones and leaves out a portion. The table lists some 2,500,000 clones, 90% to 95% of them singletons, with roughly 0.36% in the top ten. What was sequenced was naive CD4+ T cells from PBMCs. The subset was: CD45RA+ positively selected. These TCRs come from a man aged 18-30 years in good health. Some clones in this sample may be carry-over from other donors' samples.

CDR3 sequence (DNA): TGCGCCAGCAGCTTTCTACAGAATAATGAAAAACTGTTTTTT. The encoded protein is CASSFLQNNEKLFF. This sequence joins TRBV5-1 and TRBJ1-4; no clear D gene. The CDR3 has 14 amino acids. V was cut by 2 bases and J by 4 bases, with 9 bases left in between. In germline, CDR1 is SGHRS, CDR2 YFSETQ. The whole variable domain, filled in from reference TRBV5-1 and TRBJ1-4, reads KAGVTQTPRYLIKTRGQQVTLSCSPISGHRSVSWYQQTPGQGLQFLFEYFSETQRNKGNFPGRFSGRQFSNSRSEMNVSTLELGDSALYLCASSFLQNNEKLFFGSGTQLSVL.

This chain links TRBV5-4 with TRBJ1-1; D gene ambiguous. With 5 bases removed from V and 1 base from J, the gap between germline ends came to 3 bases. Germline lookup yields CDR1 SGHNT and CDR2 YYREEE (reference sequence). The CDR3 is made up of 11 amino acids. The CDR3 nucleotides read TGTGCCAGCAGAGCGAACACTGAAGCTTTCTTT. It translates to CASRANTEAFF.

This clone showed up just once. The V gene is TRBV5-1, the J gene TRBJ2-7, with a weak D call TRBD2 (5 bases). The V and J ends lost 4 bases and 7 bases respectively, with 15 bases between them. Germline V lookup: CDR1 SGHRS, CDR2 YFSETQ. This CDR3 spans 13 amino acids. The chain's CDR3 is CASSSQDTGEQYF. In nucleotides, the CDR3 is TGCGCCAGCAGCAGTCAGGATACGGGGGAGCAGTACTTC.

V is TRBV9 and J is TRBJ1-2, with D unclear. The CDR3 has 15 residues. Trimming took off 4 bases at V and 1 base at J, with 14 bases between the two ends. Looked up from germline, CDR1 is SGDLS and CDR2 is YYNGEE. The CDR3: CASSPHVPLNYGYTF. Written as DNA, the CDR3 is TGTGCCAGCAGCCCCCATGTCCCACTTAACTATGGCTACACCTTC.

This chain connects TRBV5-1 to TRBJ2-5; possible D gene TRBD1, 5 bases. The CDR3 has 15 residues. The germline V gene encodes CDR1 SGHRS and CDR2 YFSETQ. Trimming removed 4 bases from V and 0 bases from J, with 13 bases in between. This CDR3 is CASSQGALYQETQYF. In DNA, the CDR3 is TGCGCCAGCAGCCAGGGCGCCCTGTACCAAGAGACCCAGTACTTC.

The rearrangement links TRBV9 to TRBJ2-4; D may be TRBD2 (6 bases). Germline-derived CDR1 and CDR2 are SGDLS and YYNGEE. CDR3 length: 14 residues. V was pared by 3 bases and J by 1 base, with 8 bases between. Here the CDR3 DNA reads TGTGCCAGCAGCGGCGGGATCGCCAAAAACATTCAGTACTTC. This encodes CASSGGIAKNIQYF. The variable domain in full, with the rest retrieved from reference TRBV9 and TRBJ2-4, is DSGVTQTPKHLITATGQRVTLRCSPRSGDLSVYWYQQSLDQGLQFLIQYYNGEERAKGNILERFSAQQFPDLHSELNLSSLELGDSALYFCASSGGIAKNIQYFGAGTRLSVL.

The rearrangement uses TRBV5-1 and TRBJ2-1; 8 bases align to TRBD2. CDR1 is SGHRS, CDR2 YFSETQ, per germline. This CDR3 has 15 amino acids. After removal of 0 bases from V and 5 bases from J, the junction contained 4 bases not matched to a gene. CDR3 loop: CASSLGAGDDNEQFF. CDR3 bases: TGCGCCAGCAGCTTGGGAGCGGGAGATGACAATGAGCAGTTCTTC.